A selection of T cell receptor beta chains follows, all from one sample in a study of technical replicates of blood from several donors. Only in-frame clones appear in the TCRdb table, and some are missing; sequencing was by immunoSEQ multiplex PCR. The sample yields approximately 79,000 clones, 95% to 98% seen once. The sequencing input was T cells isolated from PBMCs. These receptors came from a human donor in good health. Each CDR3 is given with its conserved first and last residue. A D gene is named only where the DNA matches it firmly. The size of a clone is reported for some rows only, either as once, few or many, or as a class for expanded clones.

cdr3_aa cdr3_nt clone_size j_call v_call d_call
CASSGQFTGELFF TGTGCCAGCAGTGGACAGTTCACCGGGGAGCTGTTTTTT once TRBJ2-2 TRBV6-1 .
CASSRTAGWEPQHF TGTGCCAGCAGTCGGACAGCCGGATGGGAGCCCCAGCATTTT . TRBJ1-5 TRBV27 .
CASSQDGTGGPIDTQYF TGCGCCAGCAGCCAAGATGGGACAGGAGGCCCGATAGATACGCAGTATTTT . TRBJ2-3 TRBV4-1 TRBD1
CASSDLGSTNEQFF TGCGCCAGCAGTGACCTAGGCAGTACCAATGAGCAGTTCTTC . TRBJ2-1 TRBV10-1 .
CATSRDRTGVETQYF TGTGCCACCAGCAGAGATCGGACAGGGGTCGAGACCCAGTACTTC . TRBJ2-5 TRBV15 TRBD1
CASSPRTDYSYEQYF TGTGCCAGCAGCCCAAGGACAGACTATTCCTACGAGCAGTACTTC . TRBJ2-7 TRBV13 .
CASSYSYPGEDYGYTF TGTGCCAGCAGTTACTCGTATCCGGGAGAGGACTATGGCTACACCTTC . TRBJ1-2 TRBV6-5 .
CASSPKAGPYEQYF TGCGCCAGCAGCCCAAAGGCAGGGCCCTACGAGCAGTACTTC . TRBJ2-7 TRBV4-1 .
CASSEVAGEQFF TGTGCCAGCAGTGAAGTCGCAGGTGAGCAGTTCTTC . TRBJ2-1 TRBV6-1 .
CASSVLAGGYTEAFF TGTGCCAGCAGCGTACTAGCAGGGGGCTACACTGAAGCTTTCTTT . TRBJ1-1 TRBV9 TRBD1
CAWSGAASSYNEQFF TGTGCCTGGAGTGGCGCGGCTAGCTCCTACAATGAGCAGTTCTTC . TRBJ2-1 TRBV30 .
CASSISGGSSYNEQFF TGTGCCAGTAGTATAAGTGGCGGGAGCTCCTACAATGAGCAGTTCTTC . TRBJ2-1 TRBV19 TRBD2
CASSPGTAHEQYF TGTGCCAGCAGCCCCGGGACAGCTCACGAGCAGTACTTC . TRBJ2-7 TRBV7-2 TRBD1
CASSQRLAGGTDTQYF TGTGCCAGCAGCCAACGGCTAGCGGGAGGCACAGATACGCAGTATTTT . TRBJ2-3 TRBV5-4 TRBD2
CASSNSGARTDTQYF TGTGCCAGCAGTAATAGCGGGGCCCGCACAGATACGCAGTATTTT . TRBJ2-3 TRBV2 TRBD2
CASRGRPASGNIQYF TGCGCCAGCAGGGGTCGGCCGGCTAGCGGAAACATTCAGTACTTC . TRBJ2-4 TRBV4-1 TRBD2
CSVERRAAGELFF TGCAGCGTTGAAAGGAGGGCGGCAGGGGAGCTGTTTTTT . TRBJ2-2 TRBV29-1 .
CSVVGDRGHQETQYF TGCAGCGTTGTTGGAGACAGGGGGCACCAAGAGACCCAGTACTTC . TRBJ2-5 TRBV29-1 TRBD1
CASSRRTSSSTDTQYF TGTGCCAGCAGCCGACGGACTAGTTCTAGCACAGATACGCAGTATTTT . TRBJ2-3 TRBV11-3 TRBD2
CASSPRGTGPIADTEAFF TGTGCCAGCAGCCCGAGGGGTACCGGACCCATAGCGGACACTGAAGCTTTCTTT . TRBJ1-1 TRBV11-3 .
CASSLGGQGVIHGYTF TGTGCCAGCAGCTTAGGGGGACAGGGGGTAATCCATGGCTACACCTTC few TRBJ1-2 TRBV7-9 TRBD1
CASSEQGGEQYF TGTGCCAGCAGCGAACAGGGGGGCGAGCAGTACTTC . TRBJ2-7 TRBV9 TRBD1
CAWSFLGRGSYNEQFF TGTGCCTGGAGCTTTCTTGGGCGGGGCTCCTACAATGAGCAGTTCTTC . TRBJ2-1 TRBV30 .
CASSPPGGAGPYEQYF TGTGCCAGCAGTCCCCCCGGAGGAGCGGGTCCCTACGAGCAGTACTTC . TRBJ2-7 TRBV27 .
CASSILDRANSPLHF TGTGCCAGTAGTATATTGGACAGGGCGAATTCACCCCTCCACTTT once TRBJ1-6 TRBV19 TRBD1
CASGLVLSGDRANYGYTF TGTGCTAGTGGTTTGGTACTCTCCGGAGACAGGGCTAACTATGGCTACACCTTC . TRBJ1-2 TRBV12-5 TRBD1
CASSLGPGDTEAFF TGTGCCAGCAGCTTAGGACCAGGGGACACTGAAGCTTTCTTT . TRBJ1-1 TRBV7-9 .
CASSQGVSQGNTEAFF TGCGCCAGCAGCCAAGGGGTATCACAGGGGAACACTGAAGCTTTCTTT . TRBJ1-1 TRBV4-1 .
CASSEWLLGWDRDPYEQYF TGTGCCAGCAGTGAATGGCTGTTGGGTTGGGACAGGGATCCCTACGAGCAGTACTTC . TRBJ2-7 TRBV2 TRBD1
CASSSGSRLEQYF TGTGCCAGCAGCTCGGGGTCGAGGTTGGAGCAGTACTTC . TRBJ2-7 TRBV6-5 .
CASRSPGHLSGANVLTF TGTGCCAGCAGATCTCCGGGACACCTCTCTGGGGCCAACGTCCTGACTTTC once TRBJ2-6 TRBV25-1 .
CASSAHRLPGFSNQPQHF TGTGCCAGCAGTGCACACAGGCTACCCGGTTTTAGCAATCAGCCCCAGCATTTT . TRBJ1-5 TRBV2 .
CASRGQSYEQYF TGTGCCAGCAGGGGACAGAGTTACGAGCAGTACTTC . TRBJ2-7 TRBV6-5 TRBD1
CASSLSGDSNQPQHF TGCGCCAGCAGCTTGTCCGGGGATAGCAATCAGCCCCAGCATTTT . TRBJ1-5 TRBV5-1 .
CASSRTGNTGELFF TGTGCCAGCAGCCGGACAGGGAACACCGGGGAGCTGTTTTTT . TRBJ2-2 TRBV2 TRBD1
CASSSGTGAGNEQFF TGCGCCAGCAGTTCCGGGACAGGGGCTGGCAATGAGCAGTTCTTC . TRBJ2-1 TRBV5-1 TRBD1
CASSPPGFSSYNEQFF TGTGCCAGCAGCCCCCCAGGGTTTAGCTCCTACAATGAGCAGTTCTTC . TRBJ2-1 TRBV11-2 .
CASSSGTASYNEQFF TGTGCCAGCAGCTCAGGGACAGCCTCCTACAATGAGCAGTTCTTC . TRBJ2-1 TRBV5-4 TRBD1
CATSREVGSRDQPQHF TGTGCCACCAGCAGAGAAGTGGGCTCCAGGGATCAGCCCCAGCATTTT . TRBJ1-5 TRBV15 .
CASKTGSGLNTEAFF TGTGCCAGCAAGACAGGGTCCGGGCTGAACACTGAAGCTTTCTTT . TRBJ1-1 TRBV6-1 TRBD1
CASSTTGYNSGNTIYF TGTGCCAGCAGCACGACAGGATACAACTCTGGAAACACCATATATTTT . TRBJ1-3 TRBV7-8 .
CASTPGLDITDTQYF TGTGCCAGCACCCCTGGACTAGATATCACAGATACGCAGTATTTT . TRBJ2-3 TRBV6-5 TRBD2
CASSLGGTGVYEQYF TGTGCCAGCAGCTTAGGAGGGACAGGGGTCTACGAGCAGTACTTC . TRBJ2-7 TRBV7-9 TRBD1
CASSIYTEAFF TGTGCCAGCAGCATCTACACTGAAGCTTTCTTT . TRBJ1-1 TRBV11-2 .
CASSAGEHQPQHF TGTGCCAGCTCAGCAGGGGAACATCAGCCCCAGCATTTT . TRBJ1-5 TRBV18 .
CASSIDGLSTDTQYF TGTGCCAGTAGTATTGATGGGCTTTCTACAGATACGCAGTATTTT . TRBJ2-3 TRBV19 .
CASSIGDSGNTIYF TGTGCCAGTAGTATAGGGGACTCAGGAAACACCATATATTTT . TRBJ1-3 TRBV19 .
CASSRDRGASEKLFF TGTGCCAGCAGCCGGGACAGGGGTGCGAGTGAAAAACTGTTTTTT . TRBJ1-4 TRBV25-1 TRBD1
CASSDQPGQGTNYGYTF TGCGCCAGCAGTGATCAGCCTGGACAGGGGACTAACTATGGCTACACCTTC . TRBJ1-2 TRBV10-1 TRBD1
CASSLVVGGGGFGANVLTF TGTGCCAGCAGTTTAGTTGTCGGGGGAGGCGGTTTTGGGGCCAACGTCCTGACTTTC . TRBJ2-6 TRBV28 .
CASSTRDSSSYEQYF TGTGCCAGCAGCACCAGGGATTCAAGCTCCTACGAGCAGTACTTC . TRBJ2-7 TRBV5-4 .
CASSFSGTTYGYTF TGTGCCAGCAGTTTTTCCGGGACAACCTATGGCTACACCTTC . TRBJ1-2 TRBV28 .
CASSLQGSGSETQYF TGTGCCAGCAGCCTACAGGGGTCTGGTTCAGAGACCCAGTACTTC . TRBJ2-5 TRBV5-6 TRBD1
CASTGGTSGQISGTGELFF TGTGCCAGCACCGGAGGGACTAGCGGGCAGATCTCGGGTACCGGGGAGCTGTTTTTT once TRBJ2-2 TRBV27 TRBD2
CAWNEDRGRATGELFF TGTGCCTGGAACGAGGACAGGGGAAGGGCTACCGGGGAGCTGTTTTTT . TRBJ2-2 TRBV30 TRBD1